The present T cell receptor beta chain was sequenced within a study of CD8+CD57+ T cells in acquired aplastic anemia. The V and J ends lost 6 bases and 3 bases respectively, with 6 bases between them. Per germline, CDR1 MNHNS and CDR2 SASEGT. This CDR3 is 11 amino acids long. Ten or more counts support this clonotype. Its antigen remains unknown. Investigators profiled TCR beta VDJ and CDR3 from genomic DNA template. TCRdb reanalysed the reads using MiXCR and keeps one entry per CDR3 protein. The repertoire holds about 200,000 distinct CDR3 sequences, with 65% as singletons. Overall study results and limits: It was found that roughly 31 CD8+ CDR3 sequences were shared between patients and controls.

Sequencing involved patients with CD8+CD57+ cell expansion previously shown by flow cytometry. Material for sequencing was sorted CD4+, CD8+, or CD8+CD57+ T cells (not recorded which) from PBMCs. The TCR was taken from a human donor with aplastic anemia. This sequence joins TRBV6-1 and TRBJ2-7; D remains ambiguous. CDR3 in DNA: TGTGCCAGCAGGGAAATCTACGAGCAGTACTTC. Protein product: CASREIYEQYF.